The source of this T cell receptor beta chain is a study of shared clonotypes between healthy human individuals. Here immunoSEQ multiplex PCR was the method, and the copy in TCRdb shows in-frame clones only, minus some. The sample contains 600,000 to 750,000 clones, more than 70% of which appear only once. Comment on this clone: The target antigen is unknown.

Study results and limitations: Incompleteness in sorted-subset sequencing, despite large depth, was shown by rarefaction.

Those who donated were healthy HIV-negative adults, with no recent acute infections or vaccinations reported. CD4+ cells yielded CD45RA+ naive and CD45RA-negative memory subsets. V shed 4 bases, J shed 8 bases, and the junction held 7 bases outside the gene matches. Germline V gene lookup returns CDR1 SGHRS and CDR2 YFSETQ. The CDR3 has 15 residues. The chain carries TRBV5-1 and TRBJ1-4; 11 bases match TRBD1. The clonotype was recovered from a woman in her twenties or thirties in good health. The sample comprised memory CD4+ T cells sorted from blood. Regarding subset: CD45RA-negative fraction. This chain's CDR3 is CASSTTGTGGEKLFF. CDR3 coding DNA: TGCGCCAGCAGCACGACCGGGACAGGGGGAGAAAAACTGTTTTTT.